Below, 25 T cell receptor beta chains from the same sample are listed, as sequenced in a study of beta chain features in type 1 diabetes. The entirety of the isolated RNA underwent reverse transcription, so expressed TCRB transcripts were sequenced. Here immunoSEQ multiplex PCR was the method, and the copy in TCRdb shows in-frame clones only, minus some. Of about 900,000 clones listed, under 20% are singletons. Sequenced sample: naive CD4+ T cells from blood. The receptors were gathered from a woman between 18 and 29 years old in good health.

This clone has only a few counts. This same CDR3 is encoded by further DNA sequences in the sample. The genes are TRBV29-1 and TRBJ2-3; TRBD1 is a possible D gene (5 bases). Germline V CDR1 and CDR2: SQVTM, ANQGSEA. The CDR3 sequence is 13 residues long. Trimming pared 4 bases from V and 0 bases from J, leaving 8 bases between. This CDR3 is CSVVGRSTDTQYF. The CDR3 nucleotides read TGCAGCGTTGTGGGGCGAAGCACAGATACGCAGTATTTT.

The chain carries TRBV7-8 and TRBJ1-1; D is ambiguous. The V end was cut by 2 bases, the J end by 0 bases, with 10 bases between. CDR3 size: 15 residues. Germline values: CDR1 SGHVS, CDR2 FQNEAQ. For the CDR3, the DNA is TGTGCCAGCAGCTTAAATGTAGCCCTGAACACTGAAGCTTTCTTT. Translated, it gives CASSLNVALNTEAFF.

There are a few counts of this clone. The V call is TRBV19, the J call TRBJ2-1, with D perhaps matching TRBD1 (5 bases). V gave up 6 bases and J gave up 5 bases, with 14 bases separating them. Germline values: CDR1 LNHDA, CDR2 SQIVND (reference sequence). The CDR3 length is 14 residues. CDR3 sequence (DNA): TGTGCCAGTAGCTCCCAGGGTGGTAACAATGAGCAGTTCTTC. This translates into CASSSQGGNNEQFF.

This clone was observed a handful of times. The chain carries TRBV5-5 and TRBJ1-2; D call uncertain. The germline gives CDR1 SGHKS, CDR2 YYEKEE (reference sequence). The V end lost 2 bases, the J end lost 4 bases, and 9 bases lay between the germline ends. The CDR3 runs 13 residues. DNA of the CDR3: TGTGCCAGCAGCTTCGCCAGCCCCTATGGCTACACCTTC. It encodes CASSFASPYGYTF.

The chain carries TRBV7-2 and TRBJ2-7, with D uncertain. CDR3 length: 13 residues. CDR1 and CDR2 from the germline V gene are SGHTA and FQGNSA. V lost 5 bases and J 0 bases, leaving 8 bases between the germline ends. CDR3 protein: CASSAVSSYEQYF. Written as DNA, the CDR3 is TGTGCCAGCAGCGCGGTGAGCTCCTACGAGCAGTACTTC.

This clone was detected only a few times. The V gene is TRBV18, the J gene TRBJ2-1; D is possibly TRBD1 (6 bases). Germline-derived CDR1 and CDR2 are KGHSH and LQKENI. The V gene lost 4 bases and the J gene lost 0 bases, with 10 bases spanning the gap. The CDR3 runs to 15 residues. DNA of the CDR3: TGTGCCAGCTCACGAGGGACAAGCTCCTACAATGAGCAGTTCTTC. The encoded protein is CASSRGTSSYNEQFF.

This clone was seen only once. V usage is TRBV28 and J usage is TRBJ1-2; D gene unclear. Germline V gene sequence: CDR1 MDHEN, CDR2 SYDVKM. This CDR3 spans 13 amino acids. Trimming removed 6 bases at V and 1 base at J, with 9 bases between. The DNA for the CDR3 is TGTGCCAGCAGCCAGAAGTTTAACTATGGCTACACCTTC. Translated: CASSQKFNYGYTF.

The rearrangement joins TRBV27 to TRBJ2-5, with 13 bases matching TRBD2. Germline CDR1 is MNHEY and CDR2 is SMNVEV (reference sequence). This CDR3 contains 14 residues. The V and J ends lost 9 bases and 4 bases, in that order; junction bases with no gene match: 5. DNA for the CDR3: TGTGCCAGTGGACTAGCGGGAGTAAGAGAGACCCAGTACTTC. Amino acid sequence: CASGLAGVRETQYF.

CDR3 protein: CASSLATSGPGNEQFF. CDR3 DNA sequence: TGTGCCAGCAGCTTAGCGACTAGCGGGCCTGGGAATGAGCAGTTCTTC. The J gene is TRBJ2-1, the V gene TRBV7-2, with TRBD2 matching 10 bases. Germline CDR1 is SGHTA and CDR2 is FQGNSA. The V segment lost 0 bases and the J segment 7 bases; nucleotides outside the gene matches: 6. The CDR3 runs to 16 residues.

In this sample, this clone turned up a few times. V and J are TRBV6-1 and TRBJ1-3; D is perhaps TRBD1 (5 bases). Germline V gives CDR1 MNHNS, CDR2 SASEGT. V gave up 10 bases and J gave up 8 bases, with 21 bases separating them. The CDR3 contains 14 residues. The CDR3 sequence is CATLLGGLRHTIYF. CDR3 nucleotides: TGTGCCACCCTTCTGGGGGGTTTACGGCACACCATATATTTT.

This chain links TRBV9 with TRBJ2-3; 8 nucleotides agree with TRBD1. V dropped 4 bases and J dropped 4; count of bases not matched to a gene: 11. The CDR3 contains 16 residues. Looked up from germline, CDR1 is SGDLS and CDR2 is YYNGEE. CDR3 DNA sequence: TGTGCCAGCAGCCCTCGCTCGTGGGACAGGCCAGATACGCAGTATTTT. It specifies CASSPRSWDRPDTQYF.

The chain recombines TRBV15 with TRBJ2-2; D is perhaps TRBD1 (5 bases). CDR3 length equals 16 residues. Germline V CDR1 and CDR2: LNHNV, YYDKDF (reference sequence). Trimming took 5 bases from V and 2 from J, leaving 15 bases between them. This CDR3 is CATSGPGQINTGELFF. The CDR3 region has the DNA TGTGCCACCAGCGGACCAGGGCAGATAAACACCGGGGAGCTGTTTTTT.

The chain is built from TRBV7-3 and TRBJ1-4; unclear D gene. Germline lookup yields CDR1 SGHTA and CDR2 FQGTGA. The germline V and J ends were trimmed by 5 bases and 8 bases, with 12 bases remaining between them. This CDR3 is 13 amino acids long. CDR3: CASSRGGGEKLFF. The CDR3, as DNA: TGTGCCAGCAGCCGAGGAGGAGGGGAAAAACTGTTTTTT. The whole variable domain, remainder taken from reference TRBV7-3 and TRBJ1-4, is GAGVSQTPSNKVTEKGKYVELRCDPISGHTALYWYRQSLGQGPEFLIYFQGTGAADDSGLPNDRFFAVRPEGSVSTLKIQRTERGDSAVYLCASSRGGGEKLFFGSGTQLSVL.

The rearrangement uses TRBV6-1 and TRBJ2-1; D not resolved. The V end lost 5 bases, the J end lost 7 bases, and 12 bases lay between the germline ends. The CDR3 contains 13 residues. CDR1 is MNHNS and CDR2 is SASEGT in the germline V gene. CDR3 region: CASSTGYGNEQFF. The CDR3 DNA is TGTGCCAGCAGTACCGGTTACGGGAATGAGCAGTTCTTC.

The J gene is TRBJ1-5, the V gene TRBV7-2; 11 positions match TRBD1. The trim removed 5 bases at V and 6 bases at J, leaving 3 bases unmatched. Germline values: CDR1 SGHTA, CDR2 FQGNSA. The CDR3 is made up of 14 amino acids. The CDR3 DNA reads as TGTGCCAGCAGCCGGACAGGGGGCGGTCAGCCCCAGCATTTT. It translates to CASSRTGGGQPQHF.

This clone has only a few counts. The chain links TRBV5-6 to TRBJ1-4, with 7 nucleotides matching TRBD1. V lost 4 bases, J lost 3 bases, and 9 bases stayed unmatched. Looked up from germline, CDR1 is SGHDT and CDR2 is YYEEEE. This CDR3 contains 16 residues. DNA of the CDR3: TGTGCCAGCAGCAGAAACAGGGGACATGCTAATGAAAAACTGTTTTTT. It is translated as CASSRNRGHANEKLFF.

J is TRBJ2-7 and V is TRBV11-2; D might be TRBD1 (5 bases). CDR1 is SGHAT and CDR2 is FQNNGV in the germline V gene. CDR3 length: 13 amino acids. Trimming removed 8 bases at V and 0 bases at J, with 11 bases between. The CDR3 bases are TGTGCCAGCGCGACCAGGGCCTCCTACGAGCAGTACTTC. This translates into CASATRASYEQYF.

There are a few counts of this clone. The gene calls are TRBV7-2 and TRBJ2-7; D is possibly TRBD1 (6 bases). Trimming stripped 5 bases from V and 5 bases from J, with 13 bases between. The CDR3 extends over 13 amino acids. Germline V CDR1 and CDR2: SGHTA, FQGNSA. The CDR3 loop reads CASSPQGIDEQYF. The DNA of the CDR3 is TGTGCCAGCAGCCCACAGGGAATCGACGAGCAGTACTTC.

This clone appeared a few times. The V call is TRBV6-5, the J call TRBJ1-2; 8 nucleotides line up with TRBD1. V was clipped by 0 bases and J by 4 bases; unmatched bases: 4. The germline V gene has CDR1 MNHEY and CDR2 SVGAGI. The CDR3 has 15 residues. CDR3 DNA: TGTGCCAGCAGTTACTCGGCTACAGGGGGCTATGGCTACACCTTC. Translation gives CASSYSATGGYGYTF.

Only a few counts were recorded for this clone. The rearrangement joins TRBV7-9 to TRBJ2-1; D not resolved. From germline, CDR1 is SEHNR and CDR2 FQNEAQ (reference sequence). This CDR3 has 16 residues. Trimming took 5 bases from V and 2 from J, leaving 16 bases between them. The CDR3 sequence: CASSLNYDVTYNEQFF. Here the CDR3 DNA reads TGTGCCAGCAGCCTCAATTACGACGTAACCTACAATGAGCAGTTCTTC.

This clone has more than one count but fewer than ten. This chain joins TRBV28 and TRBJ2-6; D is uncertain. The CDR3 covers 13 residues. Per the germline V gene, CDR1 is MDHEN and CDR2 is SYDVKM. The germline V and J ends were trimmed by 9 bases and 3 bases, with 9 bases remaining between them. As DNA, the CDR3 is TGTGCCAGTTTAGAAGATGGGGCCAACGTCCTGACTTTC. Amino acids: CASLEDGANVLTF.

J is TRBJ2-7 and V is TRBV5-8; D may be TRBD1 or TRBD2 (5 bases each). Germline lookup yields CDR1 SGHTS and CDR2 YDEGEE. Trimming left V 6 bases short and J 6 bases short, with 19 bases between. CDR3 length equals 14 residues. CDR3 sequence reads: CASIRRGGGGEQYF. DNA for the CDR3: TGTGCCAGCATTCGAAGGGGCGGCGGAGGCGAGCAGTACTTC.

The chain joins TRBV7-9 to TRBJ2-1, with D perhaps TRBD2 (6 bases). The CDR3 covers 16 residues. Germline loops: CDR1 SEHNR, CDR2 FQNEAQ (reference sequence). V lost 4 bases and J lost 4, with 17 bases in between. The CDR3 loop is CASSWASVVRYNEQFF. CDR3 sequence (DNA): TGTGCCAGCAGCTGGGCTAGCGTAGTACGGTACAATGAGCAGTTCTTC. Full variable domain (rest looked up from reference TRBV7-9 and TRBJ2-1): DTGVSQNPRHKITKRGQNVTFRCDPISEHNRLYWYRQTLGQGPEFLTYFQNEAQLEKSRLLSDRFSAERPKGSFSTLEIQRTEQGDSAMYLCASSWASVVRYNEQFFGPGTRLTVL.

This clone appeared a few times. The DNA of the CDR3 is TGTGCCAGCAGCCCGGGCGGCACCGGGGAGCTGTTTTTT. It is translated as CASSPGGTGELFF. J is TRBJ2-2 and V is TRBV6-5; D not resolved. Germline V gene sequence: CDR1 MNHEY, CDR2 SVGAGI. Trimming left V 6 bases short and J 4 bases short, with 9 bases between. The CDR3 contains 13 residues.

This clone was found a few times. The chain combines TRBV12-5 with TRBJ2-1, with 10 positions matching TRBD2. Germline assignment: CDR1 LGHNT and CDR2 FRNRAP. V trimming: 5 bases; J trimming: 5 bases; junction bases outside the gene matches: 6. This CDR3 has 15 amino acids. The CDR3 DNA reads as TGTGCTAGTGGTCGCGGGACTAGCGTGGACAATGAGCAGTTCTTC. This codes for CASGRGTSVDNEQFF.